These 22 T cell receptor beta chains were all obtained from the same sample, sequenced in a study of blood T cell repertoires in COVID-19. The data were produced by immunoSEQ multiplex PCR, yet TCRdb's version contains in-frame clones alone and is incomplete. The table has under 200,000 clones, 85% to 90% seen once. The sample was peripheral blood. The receptors originated from a man aged 55 to 70 with COVID-19, enrolled during active disease.

The chain has TRBV11-2 and TRBJ2-7, with a weak D call TRBD2 (6 bases). V was clipped by 0 bases and J by 0 bases, with 9 bases between them. Germline V gives CDR1 SGHAT, CDR2 FQNNGV. The CDR3 runs to 15 residues. CDR3 in amino acids: CASSLEFGGSYEQYF. The DNA for the CDR3 is TGTGCCAGCAGCTTAGAATTCGGGGGCTCCTACGAGCAGTACTTC.

The chain has TRBV4-2 and TRBJ2-5; no firm D call. Germline CDR1 is LGHNA and CDR2 is YNFKEQ. The CDR3 is made up of 14 amino acids. V lost 0 bases and J lost 8, with 13 bases in between. The DNA of the CDR3 is TGTGCCAGCAGCCAAGAGGTCGCCTCAGGAACCCAGTACTTC. This codes for CASSQEVASGTQYF.

The V gene is TRBV28, the J gene TRBJ1-1, with D uncertain. CDR3 length: 17 amino acids. Deletions cut 2 bases from V and 0 bases from J, with 16 bases between. CDR1 MDHEN and CDR2 SYDVKM come from the germline V gene. The CDR3 sequence is CASSLRSRGGMNTEAFF. DNA for the CDR3: TGTGCCAGCAGTTTAAGGTCACGTGGAGGGATGAACACTGAAGCTTTCTTT.

V is TRBV15 and J is TRBJ1-2; D is undetermined. Germline V gives CDR1 LNHNV, CDR2 YYDKDF (reference sequence). Trimming stripped 1 base from V and 4 bases from J, with 13 bases between. This CDR3 has 15 residues. The CDR3 loop is CATSRGTAGLYGYTF. The CDR3 nucleotides are TGTGCCACCAGCAGAGGGACTGCCGGGCTCTATGGCTACACCTTC.

This sequence joins TRBV7-9 and TRBJ2-7, with 9 bases fitting TRBD2. With V trimmed by 3 bases and J by 1 base, 4 bases remained unmatched. Germline V lookup: CDR1 SEHNR, CDR2 FQNEAQ (reference sequence). The CDR3 is made up of 15 amino acids. The chain's CDR3 is CASSLLAGASYEQYF. Written as DNA, the CDR3 is TGTGCCAGCAGCTTGTTAGCGGGAGCGTCCTACGAGCAGTACTTC.

The chain employs TRBV6-2 or TRBV6-3 and TRBJ1-2; 7 bases match TRBD1. This CDR3 region has 13 residues. Germline V gene sequence: CDR1 MNHEY, CDR2 SVGEGT. V was pared by 7 bases and J by 3 bases, with 5 bases of the junction left unmatched. The CDR3 DNA is TGTGCCAGCAACCCTACAGGGGACTATGGCTACACCTTC. It specifies CASNPTGDYGYTF.

The chain combines TRBV7-2 with TRBJ1-1, with TRBD1 matching 8 bases. CDR3 size: 15 residues. J was trimmed by 4 bases and V by 8 bases; bases with no gene match: 12. Germline V gene lookup returns CDR1 SGHTA and CDR2 FQGNSA. CDR3 loop: CASETGVGKPTEAFF. As DNA, the CDR3 is TGTGCCAGCGAGACAGGGGTAGGAAAGCCCACTGAAGCTTTCTTT.

CDR3 DNA sequence: TGTGCCAGCAGCTTGGCCCCCCTCTATGGCTACACCTTC. It encodes CASSLAPLYGYTF. The chain carries TRBV7-9 and TRBJ1-2; D ambiguous. V lost 3 bases and J 4 bases, leaving 9 bases between the germline ends. Germline loops: CDR1 SEHNR, CDR2 FQNEAQ (reference sequence). This CDR3 has 13 residues.

The rearrangement joins TRBV10-2 to TRBJ2-5; 11 positions match TRBD2. The ends lost 8 bases at V and 5 bases at J; junction bases unmatched: 10. Germline V CDR1 and CDR2: WSHSY, SAAADI. The CDR3 runs 15 residues. The CDR3 coding sequence is TGCGCCAGCTGGGTAGCGGGGGGGCGGGGGGAGACCCAGTACTTC. Protein product: CASWVAGGRGETQYF.

This clone was observed a handful of times. This chain uses TRBV30 with TRBJ1-1; no definite D call. Trimming removed 4 bases at V and 2 bases at J, with 11 bases between. Per germline, CDR1 GTSNPN and CDR2 SVGIG (reference sequence). The CDR3 is 13 amino acids. The CDR3 bases are TGTGCCTGGATGAGGCAGATTAACACTGAAGCTTTCTTT. Translated, it gives CAWMRQINTEAFF.

The chain has TRBV9 and TRBJ2-3; perhaps TRBD2 as D (6 bases). The CDR3 loop spans 16 amino acids. Trimming cost V 1 base and J 1 base, with 13 bases left between them. The V gene's germline CDR1 is SGDLS and CDR2 YYNGEE. The CDR3: CASSVLGGRGTDTQYF. The CDR3 coding sequence is TGTGCCAGCAGCGTACTCGGGGGTCGGGGCACAGATACGCAGTATTTT.

In its sample, this clone was seen once. The chain couples TRBV11-3 to TRBJ2-7; 9 positions match TRBD2. CDR1 is SGHNT, CDR2 YENEEA, per germline. This CDR3 contains 12 residues. V trimming: 6 bases; J trimming: 5 bases; junction bases outside the gene matches: 2. The CDR3 bases are TGTGCCAGCAGGGGACTAGCCGACGAGCAGTACTTC. Its translation is CASRGLADEQYF.

The rearrangement joins TRBV7-8 to TRBJ2-5, with no clear D. Trimming left V 5 bases short and J 1 base short, with 14 bases between. This CDR3 comprises 15 residues. Looked up from germline, CDR1 is SGHVS and CDR2 is FQNEAQ. In DNA, the CDR3 is TGTGCCAGCAGCCCGCTCAGAACATTCCAAGAGACCCAGTACTTC. This codes for CASSPLRTFQETQYF.

The chain couples TRBV2 to TRBJ2-2; a weak D match, TRBD2 (5 bases). Trimming removed 4 bases at V and 4 bases at J, with 16 bases between. The V gene's germline CDR1 is SNHLY and CDR2 FYNNEI. The CDR3 covers 16 residues. This chain's CDR3 is CASSGLEGVGTGELFF. CDR3 DNA sequence: TGTGCCAGCAGTGGCCTTGAGGGAGTGGGCACCGGGGAGCTGTTTTTT.

The V gene is TRBV9, the J gene TRBJ1-1, with a possible D match to TRBD1 (6 bases). CDR1 is SGDLS, CDR2 YYNGEE, per germline. Trimming left V 0 bases short and J 2 bases short, with 14 bases between. The CDR3 covers 16 residues. The CDR3 loop is CASSVGSTGKNTEAFF. CDR3 nucleotide sequence: TGTGCCAGCAGCGTAGGGTCAACAGGGAAAAACACTGAAGCTTTCTTT.

Concerning this clone itself: Other DNA sequences in this sample translate to the same CDR3. V gene TRBV20-1 combines with J gene TRBJ1-1, with D maybe TRBD1 (6 bases). Per the germline V gene, CDR1 is DFQATT and CDR2 is SNEGSKA (reference sequence). The CDR3 has 11 residues. V lost 3 bases, J lost 8 bases, and 10 bases lay in between. CDR3 sequence (DNA): TGCAGTGCTAGCGGGGGGACAGAAGCTTTCTTT. Encoded protein: CSASGGTEAFF.

This sequence joins TRBV5-8 and TRBJ1-6; weak D call: TRBD1 (5 bases). V was shortened by 5 bases and J by 10 bases, with 22 bases between the two germline ends. Germline CDR1 reads SGHTS; CDR2 reads YDEGEE. The CDR3 consists of 16 residues. CDR3 coding DNA: TGTGCCAGCAGTTCCGGGACTCAGGCAAGGACGTCACCCCTCCACTTT. This translates into CASSSGTQARTSPLHF.

This clone appeared a single time. The CDR3 region is CASSLDLEGEKLFF. The CDR3 coding sequence is TGTGCCAGCTCTTTGGACTTGGAAGGTGAAAAACTGTTTTTT. The chain links TRBV18 to TRBJ1-4; D remains ambiguous. Trimming took off 6 bases at V and 7 bases at J, with 15 bases between the two ends. This CDR3 is built from 14 residues. Germline lookup yields CDR1 KGHSH and CDR2 LQKENI.

This sequence joins TRBV7-2 and TRBJ2-2; no reliable D call. Germline V gene lookup returns CDR1 SGHTA and CDR2 FQGNSA. V was clipped by 5 bases and J by 4 bases, with 11 bases between them. This CDR3 spans 14 amino acids. CDR3 coding DNA: TGTGCCAGCAGCCCGCAACAGAGCACCGGGGAGCTGTTTTTT. Translation gives CASSPQQSTGELFF.

V and J are TRBV19 and TRBJ2-5; 7 bases fit TRBD1. There are 15 residues in the CDR3. Germline CDR1 LNHDA, CDR2 SQIVND (reference sequence). V gave up 5 bases and J gave up 2 bases; unmatched junction bases: 8. The CDR3 nucleotides read TGTGCCAGTAGTGTTAGCCCGGGACAGCAAGAGACCCAGTACTTC. It yields the protein CASSVSPGQQETQYF.

The rearrangement uses TRBV30 and TRBJ1-1, with a tentative D call TRBD1 (6 bases). The V end was cut by 4 bases, the J end by 1 base, with 19 bases between. The CDR3 covers 16 residues. From germline, CDR1 is GTSNPN and CDR2 SVGIG (reference sequence). The chain's CDR3 is CAWISRGAWWNTEAFF. In DNA, the CDR3 is TGTGCCTGGATTAGTCGGGGGGCCTGGTGGAACACTGAAGCTTTCTTT.

CDR3 sequence reads: CSVAGGSAGEQYF. CDR3 sequence (DNA): TGCAGCGTTGCCGGCGGGTCCGCGGGAGAGCAGTACTTC. The chain is built from TRBV29-1 and TRBJ2-7, with D possibly matching TRBD2 (6 bases). V was shortened by 4 bases and J by 7 bases, with 17 bases between the two germline ends. The CDR3 loop spans 13 amino acids. Germline V lookup: CDR1 SQVTM, CDR2 ANQGSEA.